This is a list of T cell receptor beta chains from one sample in a study of blood T cells in healthy people across ages. TCRdb called the 5' RACE reads again in MiXCR, with one record for every CDR3 protein. The sample includes 800,000 or so distinct CDR3 sequences, around two thirds of them seen just once. Sequencing used blood. The receptors were gathered from a man aged 25-40 years in good health. CDR3s include the opening cysteine and the closing phenylalanine or tryptophan. D genes are given only for firm matches. Clone size appears in some rows only: once, few, many, or a class for an expanded clone.

d_gene: TRBD1
j_gene: TRBJ2-3
abundance: NA
v_gene: TRBV28
CDR3nt: TGTGCCAGCAGTTTATTCAGCTCCGGGACAGGTACAGATACGCAGTATTTT
CDR3aa: CASSLFSSGTGTDTQYF

d_gene: NA
j_gene: TRBJ1-6
abundance: NA
v_gene: TRBV5-1
CDR3nt: TGCGCCAGCAGCTTGGAACGCAGTGTCAGCTCCTATAATTCACCCCTCCACTTT
CDR3aa: CASSLERSVSSYNSPLHF

d_gene: TRBD1
j_gene: TRBJ2-7
abundance: once
v_gene: TRBV7-2
CDR3nt: TGTGTCAGCAGCTTAGGACAGGGGGCCCTCTACGAGCTGTACTTC
CDR3aa: CVSSLGQGALYELYF

d_gene: TRBD2
j_gene: TRBJ2-3
abundance: NA
v_gene: TRBV13
CDR3nt: TGTGCCAGCAGCCCCCAAGCGGGGGATGTCCCAGATACGCAGTATTTT
CDR3aa: CASSPQAGDVPDTQYF

d_gene: NA
j_gene: TRBJ1-2
abundance: NA
v_gene: TRBV6-6
CDR3nt: TGTGCCAGCAGTTACGGGCACCCTCAAGGCTACACCTTC
CDR3aa: CASSYGHPQGYTF

d_gene: NA
j_gene: TRBJ2-7
abundance: NA
v_gene: TRBV20-1
CDR3nt: TGCAGTGCTAGAGGTTCAAGGGCTGCGGACTACGAGCAGTACTTC
CDR3aa: CSARGSRAADYEQYF

d_gene: TRBD2
j_gene: TRBJ2-7
abundance: NA
v_gene: TRBV20-1
CDR3nt: TGCAGTGCTAGAGACCTAGCGGGGGGGCGTGGGTACTTC
CDR3aa: CSARDLAGGRGYF

d_gene: TRBD2
j_gene: TRBJ2-7
abundance: NA
v_gene: TRBV29-1
CDR3nt: TGCAGCGTTGGAGCGGGGGCGTACGAGCAGTACTTC
CDR3aa: CSVGAGAYEQYF

d_gene: NA
j_gene: TRBJ2-7
abundance: NA
v_gene: TRBV28
CDR3nt: TGTGCCAGCAGGATAGGGACCTACGAGCAGTACTTC
CDR3aa: CASRIGTYEQYF

d_gene: TRBD2
j_gene: TRBJ2-1
abundance: NA
v_gene: TRBV2
CDR3nt: TGTGCCAGCATTAAGACTAGCGGGGGAGATACTTCCAACTACAATGAGCAGTTCTTC
CDR3aa: CASIKTSGGDTSNYNEQFF

d_gene: NA
j_gene: TRBJ1-2
abundance: NA
v_gene: TRBV9
CDR3nt: TGTGCCAGCAGCGCGGACGAGGATGGCTACACCTTC
CDR3aa: CASSADEDGYTF

d_gene: TRBD1
j_gene: TRBJ2-2
abundance: NA
v_gene: TRBV7-2
CDR3nt: TGTGCCAGCAGCACGGGACAGGGGGCCACCGGGGAGCTGTTTTTT
CDR3aa: CASSTGQGATGELFF

d_gene: NA
j_gene: TRBJ2-3
abundance: NA
v_gene: TRBV4-2
CDR3nt: TGTGCCAGCAGCCAAGAGGGACTCCACACAGATACGCAGTATTTT
CDR3aa: CASSQEGLHTDTQYF

d_gene: TRBD2
j_gene: TRBJ2-4
abundance: NA
v_gene: TRBV20-1
CDR3nt: TGCAGTGCCCCCTCGGGGCGGGGGAAAAACATTCAGTACTTC
CDR3aa: CSAPSGRGKNIQYF

d_gene: TRBD2
j_gene: TRBJ2-5
abundance: many
v_gene: TRBV20-1
CDR3nt: TGCAGTGCTAGCGGGGGGGCCCGAGAGACCCAGTACTTC
CDR3aa: CSASGGARETQYF

d_gene: NA
j_gene: TRBJ1-5
abundance: NA
v_gene: TRBV7-2
CDR3nt: TGTGCCAGCAGCTTAGGCAGGGTCGGTCAGCCCCAGCATTTT
CDR3aa: CASSLGRVGQPQHF

d_gene: NA
j_gene: TRBJ2-1
abundance: few
v_gene: TRBV5-1
CDR3nt: TGCGCCAGCAGCGTAAACAGGGAAAATGAGCAGTTCTTC
CDR3aa: CASSVNRENEQFF

d_gene: TRBD2
j_gene: TRBJ2-1
abundance: NA
v_gene: TRBV7-2
CDR3nt: TGTGCCAGCAGCCTTATAGCGGGGACCGACGTTAATGAGCAGTTCTTC
CDR3aa: CASSLIAGTDVNEQFF

d_gene: TRBD2
j_gene: TRBJ2-1
abundance: NA
v_gene: TRBV7-3
CDR3nt: TGTGCCAGCAGCTCACCGGGACTAGCGGGGGGTGAGCAGTTCTTC
CDR3aa: CASSSPGLAGGEQFF

d_gene: NA
j_gene: TRBJ2-3
abundance: NA
v_gene: TRBV7-2
CDR3nt: TGTGCCAGCAGGCGACAGGGACTAGGCACAGATACGCAGTATTTT
CDR3aa: CASRRQGLGTDTQYF

d_gene: TRBD1
j_gene: TRBJ1-1
abundance: few
v_gene: TRBV10-3
CDR3nt: TGTGCCATCAGTGACCCCACAGGGGGGCGGGAAGCTTTCTTT
CDR3aa: CAISDPTGGREAFF

d_gene: NA
j_gene: TRBJ2-7
abundance: NA
v_gene: TRBV7-2
CDR3nt: TGTGCCAGCAGCTTTCCCCGGGAACTTAGCTCCTACGAGCAGTACTTC
CDR3aa: CASSFPRELSSYEQYF

d_gene: NA
j_gene: TRBJ2-4
abundance: NA
v_gene: TRBV20-1
CDR3nt: TGCAGTGCGGGACCCAGGGAAGGGGCCAAAAACATTCAGTACTTC
CDR3aa: CSAGPREGAKNIQYF

d_gene: TRBD2
j_gene: TRBJ2-1
abundance: NA
v_gene: TRBV28
CDR3nt: TGTGCCACCAGCATTGGGACTAGTGAAAATGAGCAGTTCTTC
CDR3aa: CATSIGTSENEQFF

d_gene: NA
j_gene: TRBJ2-3
abundance: NA
v_gene: TRBV21-1
CDR3nt: TGTGCCAGCAGCAAAGATCCCCTAGCGGGGGAATCTAGCACAGATACGCAGTATTTT
CDR3aa: CASSKDPLAGESSTDTQYF

d_gene: TRBD1
j_gene: TRBJ2-4
abundance: NA
v_gene: TRBV10-3
CDR3nt: TGTGCCATCAGTGAGGGGACAGCCCTAGCCAAAAACATTCAGTACTTC
CDR3aa: CAISEGTALAKNIQYF

d_gene: NA
j_gene: TRBJ2-1
abundance: NA
v_gene: TRBV10-3
CDR3nt: TGTGCCATCAGGGGGACTGACAAGGGCAATGAGCAGTTCTTC
CDR3aa: CAIRGTDKGNEQFF

d_gene: NA
j_gene: TRBJ2-5
abundance: NA
v_gene: TRBV14
CDR3nt: TGTGCCAGCAGCCAAGATCAAAAGGACAAGTTCAGTAGGGAGACCCAGTACTTC
CDR3aa: CASSQDQKDKFSRETQYF

d_gene: NA
j_gene: TRBJ1-6
abundance: NA
v_gene: TRBV2
CDR3nt: TGTGCCAGCAGTGAAGCGGGCAGCGACTATAATTCACCCCTCCACTTT
CDR3aa: CASSEAGSDYNSPLHF

d_gene: TRBD1
j_gene: TRBJ2-2
abundance: once
v_gene: TRBV4-3
CDR3nt: TGCGCCAGCAGCTCGGCGGGACAGGGGGCGGCGAACACCGGGGAGCTGTTTTTT
CDR3aa: CASSSAGQGAANTGELFF

d_gene: NA
j_gene: TRBJ2-7
abundance: NA
v_gene: TRBV6-2/TRBV6-3
CDR3nt: TGTGCCAGCAGTCTGCGGGACATTCTCTTCGAGCAGTACTTC
CDR3aa: CASSLRDILFEQYF

d_gene: NA
j_gene: TRBJ1-2
abundance: NA
v_gene: TRBV12-3/TRBV12-4
CDR3nt: TGTGCCAGCAGGACCGCTAACTATGGCTACACCTTC
CDR3aa: CASRTANYGYTF

d_gene: NA
j_gene: TRBJ2-3
abundance: once
v_gene: TRBV20-1
CDR3nt: TGCAGTGCTAGCCCCCCAGATCAGGGGACAGATACGCAGTATTTT
CDR3aa: CSASPPDQGTDTQYF

d_gene: TRBD2
j_gene: TRBJ2-3
abundance: NA
v_gene: TRBV2
CDR3nt: TGTGCCAGCAGGGCTAGCGGGATCGATACGCGGTATTTT
CDR3aa: CASRASGIDTRYF

d_gene: NA
j_gene: TRBJ2-7
abundance: few
v_gene: TRBV10-3
CDR3nt: TGTGCCATCAACGGTGAGACCTACGAGCAGTACTTC
CDR3aa: CAINGETYEQYF

d_gene: NA
j_gene: TRBJ1-2
abundance: NA
v_gene: TRBV20-1
CDR3nt: TGCAGTGCTAAGGGGCGTGGCTATGGCTACACCTTC
CDR3aa: CSAKGRGYGYTF

d_gene: TRBD1
j_gene: TRBJ1-1
abundance: NA
v_gene: TRBV5-5
CDR3nt: TGTGCCAGCAGCTTCGTTGGACAGGGAGGCACTGAAGCTTTCTTT
CDR3aa: CASSFVGQGGTEAFF

d_gene: NA
j_gene: TRBJ2-3
abundance: NA
v_gene: TRBV7-2
CDR3nt: TGTGCCAGCAGCTTAAGGACAATAGCAGATACGCAGTATTTT
CDR3aa: CASSLRTIADTQYF

d_gene: TRBD2
j_gene: TRBJ2-1
abundance: NA
v_gene: TRBV11-3
CDR3nt: TGTGCCAGCAGCTTAGAAGGGTCTAGCGGGGGGAACGTAAATGAGCAGTTCTTC
CDR3aa: CASSLEGSSGGNVNEQFF

d_gene: NA
j_gene: TRBJ1-2
abundance: NA
v_gene: TRBV9
CDR3nt: TGTGCCAGCAGCGTAGAAAACAGCTATGGCTACACCTTC
CDR3aa: CASSVENSYGYTF

d_gene: NA
j_gene: TRBJ2-1
abundance: NA
v_gene: TRBV29-1
CDR3nt: TGCAGCGTTGTGGGCGCTACACGGGGCGGGGAAGGGTTCTTC
CDR3aa: CSVVGATRGGEGFF

d_gene: TRBD2
j_gene: TRBJ2-1
abundance: NA
v_gene: TRBV7-2
CDR3nt: TGTGCCAGCAGCGTCCCCCTAGCGGGAGGCCACGGTGAGCAGTTCTTC
CDR3aa: CASSVPLAGGHGEQFF

d_gene: NA
j_gene: TRBJ1-1
abundance: NA
v_gene: TRBV20-1
CDR3nt: TGCAGTGCTACCTTAACAAGTGAAGCTTTCTTT
CDR3aa: CSATLTSEAFF

d_gene: TRBD1
j_gene: TRBJ2-7
abundance: once
v_gene: TRBV29-1
CDR3nt: TGCAGCGCTGAACGACAGGGCTACGAGCAGTACTTC
CDR3aa: CSAERQGYEQYF

d_gene: NA
j_gene: TRBJ2-7
abundance: NA
v_gene: TRBV7-8
CDR3nt: TGTGCCAGCAGATCAGGTAGGGCGAGCTCCTACAATGAGCAGTACTTC
CDR3aa: CASRSGRASSYNEQYF

d_gene: NA
j_gene: TRBJ2-7
abundance: NA
v_gene: TRBV28
CDR3nt: TGTGCCAGCAGTTTGAGTGGCAAGTACGAGCAGTACTTC
CDR3aa: CASSLSGKYEQYF

d_gene: NA
j_gene: TRBJ1-2
abundance: NA
v_gene: TRBV15
CDR3nt: TGTGCCACCAGCATATCTGTGGGGGGCCGGGGCTATGGCTACACCTTC
CDR3aa: CATSISVGGRGYGYTF

d_gene: NA
j_gene: TRBJ2-2
abundance: few
v_gene: TRBV4-3
CDR3nt: TGCGCCAGCAGCCAAGCGTGGGGACCCGGGGAGCTGTTTTTT
CDR3aa: CASSQAWGPGELFF

d_gene: TRBD1
j_gene: TRBJ2-7
abundance: NA
v_gene: TRBV4-2
CDR3nt: TGTGCCAGCAGCCAGGCAGCAAGCGGACAGGGAGGCACCTACGAGCAGTACTTC
CDR3aa: CASSQAASGQGGTYEQYF

d_gene: NA
j_gene: TRBJ2-5
abundance: NA
v_gene: TRBV12-3/TRBV12-4
CDR3nt: TGTGCCAGCAGTCCCGGGCCGCACGAGACCCAGTACTTC
CDR3aa: CASSPGPHETQYF